This passage covers 18 T cell receptor beta chains from one sample sequenced in a study of blood T cell repertoires in COVID-19. Some clones are missing from TCRdb's copy, which holds only in-frame ones; the method was immunoSEQ multiplex PCR. The repertoire holds a few hundred thousand clones, with 86% as singletons. Sequenced sample: peripheral blood. The receptor source for this set is a man aged 60-69 years with acute or convalescent COVID-19.

The V and J genes are TRBV19 and TRBJ2-2; 9 bases fit TRBD1. CDR3 length: 15 residues. V shed 4 bases, J shed 5 bases, and the junction held 5 bases outside the gene matches. In germline, CDR1 is LNHDA, CDR2 SQIVND (reference sequence). The CDR3 DNA follows: TGTGCCAGTAGTAGGACAGGGGCGAGGACCGGGGAGCTGTTTTTT. The encoded protein is CASSRTGARTGELFF.

The chain employs TRBV19 and TRBJ2-3; the D gene is possibly TRBD2 (6 bases). Germline-derived CDR1 and CDR2 are LNHDA and SQIVND (reference sequence). This CDR3 region has 13 residues. V was shortened by 7 bases and J by 6 bases, with 14 bases between the two germline ends. The CDR3 region has the DNA TGTGCCAGTACCACTGCGGGGCACGATACGCAGTATTTT. It encodes CASTTAGHDTQYF.

This clone appeared a single time. The chain is built from TRBV5-4 and TRBJ2-7, with unresolved D. The germline V gene has CDR1 SGHNT and CDR2 YYREEE (reference sequence). The CDR3 is 14 residues long. V gave up 4 bases and J gave up 0 bases, with 11 bases separating them. The DNA of the CDR3 is TGTGCCAGCAGCCCCGGCCCTAGCTCCTACGAGCAGTACTTC. Its protein product is CASSPGPSSYEQYF.

This clone was seen just once. V gene TRBV29-1 combines with J gene TRBJ2-1, with TRBD2 matching 15 bases. Germline values: CDR1 SQVTM, CDR2 ANQGSEA. Germline trimming cut 6 bases from V and 7 bases from J; bases unmatched to any gene: 4. The CDR3 runs 14 residues. The CDR3 reads CSVGLAGGWNEQFF. The CDR3 DNA is TGCAGCGTCGGACTAGCGGGAGGGTGGAATGAGCAGTTCTTC.

The gene calls are TRBV11-3 and TRBJ1-1, with a tentative D call TRBD1 (6 bases). The CDR3 is 14 amino acids. Germline CDR1 reads SGHNT; CDR2 reads YENEEA. Trimming removed 3 bases at V and 7 bases at J, with 15 bases between. In DNA form, the CDR3 reads TGTGCCAGCAGCTTGGTTGAGAGGGGGGGTGAAGCTTTCTTT. Amino acid sequence: CASSLVERGGEAFF.

This clone turned up a few times. The rearrangement joins TRBV27 to TRBJ2-1; possible D gene TRBD2, 5 bases. With 0 bases removed from V and 3 bases from J, the gap between germline ends came to 12 bases. This CDR3 has 16 residues. Germline values: CDR1 MNHEY, CDR2 SMNVEV (reference sequence). The CDR3 sequence: CASSLSFMSGYNEQFF. The DNA of the CDR3 is TGTGCCAGCAGTTTATCATTTATGAGCGGCTACAATGAGCAGTTCTTC.

The rearrangement joins TRBV5-1 to TRBJ2-1; 7 bases are shared with TRBD1. CDR1 is SGHRS and CDR2 is YFSETQ in the germline V gene. After removal of 4 bases from V and 9 bases from J, the junction contained 10 bases not matched to a gene. The CDR3 consists of 14 residues. CDR3 region: CASSRSTGYLEQFF. In DNA form, the CDR3 reads TGCGCCAGCAGCCGCTCGACAGGGTATCTTGAGCAGTTCTTC.

The chain employs TRBV15 and TRBJ2-7; TRBD2 matches at 9 bases. This CDR3 spans 18 amino acids. V shed 4 bases and J 1 base; nucleotides not matched to a gene: 14. CDR1 is LNHNV, CDR2 YYDKDF, per germline (reference sequence). The CDR3 nucleotides are TGTGCCACCAGCAAAACAACGACCGGGACTAGCAGGTCCTACGAGCAGTACTTC. It specifies CATSKTTTGTSRSYEQYF.

V and J are TRBV3-1 (or the pseudogene TRBV3-2) and TRBJ1-6, with unresolved D. Trimming cost V 9 bases and J 10 bases, with 13 bases left between them. The CDR3 spans 12 residues. Germline loops: CDR1 LGHDT, CDR2 YNNKEL (reference sequence). This CDR3 reads CARPRRRSPLHF. CDR3 DNA: TGTGCCAGGCCTCGGAGGAGATCACCCCTCCACTTT.

The rearrangement uses TRBV4-1 and TRBJ2-7, with D unclear. The germline V and J ends were trimmed by 4 bases and 3 bases, with 16 bases remaining between them. This CDR3 is built from 15 residues. Germline V gene data show CDR1 as MGHRA and CDR2 as YSYEKL. CDR3 region: CASSPSLGYDYEQYF. DNA of the CDR3: TGCGCCAGCAGCCCAAGTCTGGGCTACGACTACGAGCAGTACTTC.

There are a few counts of this clone. The genes are TRBV5-4 and TRBJ2-7; 7 nucleotides agree with TRBD2. The CDR3 sequence is 17 residues long. The germline gives CDR1 SGHNT, CDR2 YYREEE (reference sequence). J gave up 0 bases and V 1 base, and 10 bases lay outside the gene matches. CDR3 nucleotides: TGTGCCAGCAGCTTGTGGGTTACTAGCGCAAGCTCCTACGAGCAGTACTTC. This sequence encodes CASSLWVTSASSYEQYF.

The V and J genes are TRBV6-5 and TRBJ2-1, with TRBD2 identical over 8 bases. The CDR3 is 15 residues long. The ends lost 4 bases at V and 7 bases at J; junction bases unmatched: 9. Germline V gives CDR1 MNHEY, CDR2 SVGAGI. CDR3 sequence: CASSSPGLGLNEQFF. In nucleotides, the CDR3 is TGTGCCAGCAGTTCTCCGGGACTAGGTCTGAATGAGCAGTTCTTC.

The V call is TRBV7-3, the J call TRBJ2-7, with 8 bases matching TRBD2. The CDR3 spans 15 residues. Germline trimming cut 1 base from V and 4 bases from J; bases unmatched to any gene: 6. Looked up from germline, CDR1 is SGHTA and CDR2 is FQGTGA. In nucleotides, the CDR3 is TGTGCCAGCAGCTTAAGTGGAGCGGGGGTTTACGAGCAGTACTTC. It translates to CASSLSGAGVYEQYF. The full variable domain, rest sourced from reference TRBV7-3 and TRBJ2-7, is GAGVSQTPSNKVTEKGKYVELRCDPISGHTALYWYRQSLGQGPEFLIYFQGTGAADDSGLPNDRFFAVRPEGSVSTLKIQRTERGDSAVYLCASSLSGAGVYEQYFGPGTRLTVT.

The V gene is TRBV7-9, the J gene TRBJ2-2; TRBD1 aligns across 10 bases. The CDR3 runs 15 residues. Germline V gene data show CDR1 as SEHNR and CDR2 as FQNEAQ (reference sequence). Trimming cost V 5 bases and J 7 bases; bases outside gene matches: 7. As DNA, the CDR3 is TGTGCCAGCAGCCCCTGGACAGGGGGAGGCGGGGAGCTGTTTTTT. Translation: CASSPWTGGGGELFF.

The V call is TRBV5-1, the J call TRBJ2-5; 7 bases agree with TRBD1. There are 15 residues in the CDR3. Germline V lookup: CDR1 SGHRS, CDR2 YFSETQ. With 4 bases clipped from V and 1 base from J, the junction kept 7 bases outside the gene matches. The CDR3 here is CASSLGTAFQETQYF. In DNA, the CDR3 is TGCGCCAGCAGCCTGGGGACAGCGTTCCAAGAGACCCAGTACTTC.

Details on this clone: Other DNA sequences in this specimen translate into the identical CDR3. The chain couples TRBV7-2 to TRBJ1-1, with 7 bases identical to TRBD1. Trimming removed 1 base from V and 2 bases from J; junction bases left unmatched: 1. There are 14 residues in the CDR3. Per germline, CDR1 SGHTA and CDR2 FQGNSA. Here the CDR3 reads CASSLVGGNTEAFF. CDR3 nucleotide sequence: TGTGCCAGCAGCTTAGTAGGGGGCAACACTGAAGCTTTCTTT.

The CDR3 sequence: CASSTSGVDTEAFF. CDR3 coding DNA: TGTGCCAGCAGCACCTCAGGGGTGGACACTGAAGCTTTCTTT. The chain is built from TRBV28 and TRBJ1-1; TRBD1 is a possible D gene (6 bases). V lost 6 bases, J lost 3 bases, and 14 bases lay in between. The CDR3 loop spans 14 amino acids. In germline, CDR1 is MDHEN, CDR2 SYDVKM.

This chain links TRBV28 with TRBJ1-1; D may be TRBD1 (6 bases). The germline V gene encodes CDR1 MDHEN and CDR2 SYDVKM. The CDR3 is made up of 18 amino acids. The ends were cut back, 1 base at V and 4 bases at J, with 22 bases in the middle. In DNA form, the CDR3 reads TGTGCCAGCAGTTTATTAATTTGGACCCCAGGGGATGCCACTGAAGCTTTCTTT. As protein: CASSLLIWTPGDATEAFF.